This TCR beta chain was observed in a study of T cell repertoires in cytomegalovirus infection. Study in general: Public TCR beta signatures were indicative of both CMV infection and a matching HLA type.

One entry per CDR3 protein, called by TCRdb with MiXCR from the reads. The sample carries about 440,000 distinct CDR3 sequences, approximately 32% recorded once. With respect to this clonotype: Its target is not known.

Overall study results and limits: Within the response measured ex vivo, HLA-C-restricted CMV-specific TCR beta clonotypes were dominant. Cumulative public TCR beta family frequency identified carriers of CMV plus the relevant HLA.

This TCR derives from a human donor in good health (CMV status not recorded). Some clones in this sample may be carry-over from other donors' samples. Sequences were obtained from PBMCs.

Here the CDR3 reads CASSLHPKSTDTQYF. CDR3 bases: TGTGCCAGCAGCTTACATCCGAAGAGCACAGATACGCAGTATTTT. The rearrangement links TRBV7-8 to TRBJ2-3; D is ambiguous. Germline V CDR1 and CDR2: SGHVS, FQNEAQ. Trimming removed 2 bases at V and 0 bases at J, with 9 bases between. This CDR3 region has 15 residues.